These 13 T cell receptor beta chains share one sample of origin, sequenced in a study of blood T cells in healthy people across ages. Together with a sample-barcoded 5' primer, a J-beta primer mix was included in a second PCR lasting about 7 to 12 cycles. TCRdb called the 5' RACE reads again in MiXCR, with one record for every CDR3 protein. This table has about 1.4 million distinct CDR3 sequences, approximately 59% appearing once. Sequenced sample: blood. The receptor set was obtained from a man aged 18-30 years in good health.

A few counts support this clonotype. The rearrangement joins TRBV2 to TRBJ2-1; tentative D call: TRBD2 (6 bases). Germline V CDR1 and CDR2: SNHLY, FYNNEI. The CDR3 loop spans 12 amino acids. V was pared by 7 bases and J by 8 bases, with 12 bases between. The CDR3 region has the DNA TGTGCCAGCAATCTGGGAGGAGATGAGCAGTTCTTC. It codes for CASNLGGDEQFF.

The chain employs TRBV6-2 or TRBV6-3 and TRBJ2-5, with D tentatively TRBD2 (5 bases). This CDR3 region has 14 residues. Trimming removed 8 bases from V and 1 base from J, with 14 bases in between. CDR1 is MNHEY, CDR2 SVGEGT, per germline. The CDR3 sequence: CASDHAGLQETQYF. Written as DNA, the CDR3 is TGTGCCAGCGACCATGCGGGTCTCCAAGAGACCCAGTACTTC.

The rearrangement joins TRBV11-2 to TRBJ1-1; no firm D call. The CDR3 runs 13 residues. Germline V CDR1 and CDR2: SGHAT, FQNNGV. Trimming removed 9 bases from V and 6 bases from J, with 17 bases in between. Here the CDR3 DNA reads TGTGCCAGTAGCCCGACTCTTTTCGCTGAAGCTTTCTTT. It translates to CASSPTLFAEAFF. The variable domain in full, completed from reference TRBV11-2 and TRBJ1-1, reads EAGVAQSPRYKIIEKRQSVAFWCNPISGHATLYWYQQILGQGPKLLIQFQNNGVVDDSQLPKDRFSAERLKGVDSTLKIQPAKLEDSAVYLCASSPTLFAEAFFGQGTRLTVV.

The J gene is TRBJ2-7, the V gene TRBV4-1; 8 bases match TRBD2. The CDR3 covers 17 residues. Germline values: CDR1 MGHRA, CDR2 YSYEKL. V was clipped by 1 base and J by 2 bases; unmatched bases: 10. CDR3: CASSQGQGREATYEQYF. DNA for the CDR3: TGCGCCAGCAGCCAAGGCCAGGGGCGGGAGGCTACCTACGAGCAGTACTTC.

The chain joins TRBV10-1 to TRBJ2-7, with D uncertain. The J call may be incorrect, as the DNA end agrees better with TRBJ2-5. Germline V gene lookup returns CDR1 WNHNN and CDR2 SYGVQD (reference sequence). The CDR3 spans 12 residues. CDR3 sequence (DNA): TGCGCCAGCAGTTCTATTAAAGAGACCCAGTACTTC. Amino acids: CASSSIKETQYF.

The chain combines TRBV6-1 with TRBJ2-4; D assignment may be TRBD1 or TRBD2 (5 bases each). TRBJ2-7 explains the end of the DNA better; the J call may be wrong. The V gene's germline CDR1 is MNHNS and CDR2 SASEGT. This CDR3 contains 13 residues. In DNA form, the CDR3 reads TGTGCCAGCAGTGAAAGGGGACCGTACGAGCAGTACTTC. It translates to CASSERGPYEQYF.

The chain carries TRBV9 and TRBJ2-3; D could derive from TRBD1 or TRBD2 (5 bases each). Trimming shortened V by 5 bases and J by 4 bases, and 20 bases separated the two germline ends. Germline V gene lookup returns CDR1 SGDLS and CDR2 YYNGEE. The CDR3 is 16 amino acids. The DNA of the CDR3 is TGTGCCAGCAGGAAAGCCGGGACGAGGGGCGCAGATACGCAGTATTTT. Translating gives CASRKAGTRGADTQYF. Filled out from reference TRBV9 and TRBJ2-3, the complete variable domain reads DSGVTQTPKHLITATGQRVTLRCSPRSGDLSVYWYQQSLDQGLQFLIQYYNGEERAKGNILERFSAQQFPDLHSELNLSSLELGDSALYFCASRKAGTRGADTQYFGPGTRLTVL.

In nucleotides, the CDR3 is TGTGCCAGCAGCCCTTTCTCAGGGTCTGAAGCTTTCTTT. It codes for CASSPFSGSEAFF. The chain recombines TRBV11-2 with TRBJ1-1; TRBD1 is a possible D gene (5 bases). CDR1 is SGHAT and CDR2 is FQNNGV in the germline V gene. The V gene lost 5 bases and the J gene lost 6 bases, with 13 bases spanning the gap. The CDR3 extends over 13 amino acids.

The J gene is TRBJ2-5, the V gene TRBV7-6; 7 bases are shared with TRBD2. From germline, CDR1 is SGHVS and CDR2 FNYEAQ. This CDR3 comprises 15 residues. With V trimmed by 4 bases and J by 4 bases, 9 bases remained unmatched. The CDR3, as DNA: TGTGCCAGCAGCTCTCTAGACGGGGAGGGAGAGACCCAGTACTTC. This codes for CASSSLDGEGETQYF.

The CDR3 DNA sequence: TGTGCCAGCAGCCAAGATGTTAGCGGGATGGGAGCTTCGGTCACAGATACGCAGTATTTT. Protein product: CASSQDVSGMGASVTDTQYF. This rearrangement joins TRBV4-2 to TRBJ2-3; 8 bases align to TRBD2. Trimming removed 0 bases from V and 2 bases from J; junction bases left unmatched: 16. This CDR3 has 20 amino acids. The germline gives CDR1 LGHNA, CDR2 YNFKEQ.

This clonotype showed up just a few times. This chain uses TRBV27 with TRBJ2-5; 7 bases are shared with TRBD1. CDR1 and CDR2 (germline): MNHEY, SMNVEV (reference sequence). The V segment lost 5 bases and the J segment 11 bases; nucleotides outside the gene matches: 20. CDR3 size: 16 residues. CDR3 residues: CASSPAPDRVSNEQYF. The CDR3 coding sequence is TGTGCCAGCAGTCCCGCCCCCGACAGGGTATCCAATGAGCAGTACTTC.

V is TRBV7-2 and J is TRBJ2-2; the D is unclear. V was cut by 5 bases and J by 7 bases, with 11 bases left in between. The CDR3 is 13 amino acids. Germline CDR1 is SGHTA and CDR2 is FQGNSA. The CDR3 region is CASSPYRGGELFF. The DNA for the CDR3 is TGTGCCAGCAGCCCCTACAGAGGCGGGGAGCTGTTTTTT.

This clonotype was seen more than once but under ten times. This chain connects TRBV7-9 to TRBJ2-1; D ambiguous. Germline CDR1 reads SEHNR; CDR2 reads FQNEAQ (reference sequence). This CDR3 region has 12 residues. The V end was cut by 6 bases, the J end by 7 bases, with 10 bases between. The CDR3 spells CASRAPGNEQFF. The CDR3 DNA follows: TGTGCCAGCAGGGCCCCCGGGAATGAGCAGTTCTTC.